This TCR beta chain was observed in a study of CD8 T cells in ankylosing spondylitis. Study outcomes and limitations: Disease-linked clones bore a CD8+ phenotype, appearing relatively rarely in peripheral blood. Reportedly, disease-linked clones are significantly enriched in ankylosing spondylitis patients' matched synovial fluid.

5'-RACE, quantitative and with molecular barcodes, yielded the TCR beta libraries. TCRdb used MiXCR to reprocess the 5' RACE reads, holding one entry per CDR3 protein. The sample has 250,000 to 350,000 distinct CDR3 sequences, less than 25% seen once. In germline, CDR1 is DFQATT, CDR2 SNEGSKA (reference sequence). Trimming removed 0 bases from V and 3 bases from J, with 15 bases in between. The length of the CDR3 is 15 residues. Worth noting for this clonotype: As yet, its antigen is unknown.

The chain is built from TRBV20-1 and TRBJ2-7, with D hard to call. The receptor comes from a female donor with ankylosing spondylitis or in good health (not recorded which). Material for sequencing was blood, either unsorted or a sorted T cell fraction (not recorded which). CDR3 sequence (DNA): TGCAGTGCTAGAGATATCCTAAAGAAAGTCTACGAGCAGTACTTC. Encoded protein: CSARDILKKVYEQYF.